This T cell receptor (beta chain) was recovered during a study of response to subunit inactivated influenza vaccine. TCRdb reprocessed the RT-PCR reads with MiXCR, giving one entry per CDR3 protein. The table includes around 520,000 distinct CDR3 sequences, around 25% detected once. Study-level results: The authors suggested that few new T cells are recruited per seasonal influenza vaccination.

Note on this clonotype: No antigen is known for it.

The TCR was taken from a man in his fifties who received an inactivated influenza vaccine. Sequencing was performed on CD4+ T cells sorted from PBMCs, taken roughly 5 days after vaccination.

Written as DNA, the CDR3 is TGCAGTGCTCCCGCAGGGGGGCTGGGAGGCTACACCTTC. It translates to CSAPAGGLGGYTF. This chain connects TRBV20-1 to TRBJ1-2, with TRBD1 identical over 7 bases. The ends lost 5 bases at V and 8 bases at J; junction bases unmatched: 11. Germline CDR1 and CDR2: DFQATT and SNEGSKA (reference sequence). The length of the CDR3 is 13 residues.